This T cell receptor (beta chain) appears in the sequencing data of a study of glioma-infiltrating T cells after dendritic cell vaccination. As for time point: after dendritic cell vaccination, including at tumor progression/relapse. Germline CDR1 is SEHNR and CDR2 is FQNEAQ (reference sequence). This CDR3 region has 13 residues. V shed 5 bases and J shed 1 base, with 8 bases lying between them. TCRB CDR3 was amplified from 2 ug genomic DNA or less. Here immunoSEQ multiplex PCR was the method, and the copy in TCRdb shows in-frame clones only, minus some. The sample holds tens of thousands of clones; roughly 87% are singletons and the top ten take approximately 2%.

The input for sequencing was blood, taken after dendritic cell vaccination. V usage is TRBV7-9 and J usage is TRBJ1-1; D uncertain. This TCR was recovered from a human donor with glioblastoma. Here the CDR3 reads CASSLTSNTEAFF. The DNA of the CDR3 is TGTGCCAGCAGCCTGACATCGAACACTGAAGCTTTCTTT.